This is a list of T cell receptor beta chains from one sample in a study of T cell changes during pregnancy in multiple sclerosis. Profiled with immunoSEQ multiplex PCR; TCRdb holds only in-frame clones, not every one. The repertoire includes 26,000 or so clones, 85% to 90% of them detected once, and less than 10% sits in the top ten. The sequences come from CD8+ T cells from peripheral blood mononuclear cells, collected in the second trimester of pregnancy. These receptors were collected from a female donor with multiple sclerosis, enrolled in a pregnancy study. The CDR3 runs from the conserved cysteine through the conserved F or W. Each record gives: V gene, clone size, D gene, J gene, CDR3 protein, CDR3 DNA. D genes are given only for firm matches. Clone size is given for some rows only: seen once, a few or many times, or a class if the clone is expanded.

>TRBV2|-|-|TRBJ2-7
CASTDTGNYEQYF
TGTGCCAGTACCGATACAGGGAACTACGAGCAGTACTTC
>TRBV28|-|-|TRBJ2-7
CASSIKGEEIDEQYF
TGTGCCAGCAGTATTAAGGGAGAAGAGATTGACGAGCAGTACTTC
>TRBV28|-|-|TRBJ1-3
CASSLREYYAHSGNTIYF
TGTGCCAGCAGTTTGAGGGAATACTACGCTCACTCTGGAAACACCATATATTTT
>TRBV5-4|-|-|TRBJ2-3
CASSLGGPYAPRLGQYF
TGTGCCAGCAGCTTGGGGGGGCCATACGCCCCAAGATTGGGGCAGTATTTT
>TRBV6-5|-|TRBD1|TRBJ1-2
CASRRQGEVEGYTF
TGTGCCAGCAGGCGGCAGGGGGAAGTGGAGGGCTACACCTTC
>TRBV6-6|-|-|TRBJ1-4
CASRYHKLFF
TGTGCCAGCAGGTACCATAAACTGTTTTTT
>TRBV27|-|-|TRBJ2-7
CASSYSRGPYEQYF
TGTGCCAGCAGCTACAGCAGGGGCCCCTACGAGCAGTACTTC
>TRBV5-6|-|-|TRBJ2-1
CASSFARGLNEQFF
TGTGCCAGCAGCTTCGCACGCGGGCTAAATGAGCAGTTCTTC
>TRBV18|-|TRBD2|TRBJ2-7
CASLGDYNYEQYF
TGTGCCAGCTTGGGGGACTACAACTACGAGCAGTACTTC
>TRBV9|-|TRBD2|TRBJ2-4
CASSVGGGAKNIQYF
TGTGCCAGCAGCGTAGGGGGGGGTGCCAAAAACATTCAGTACTTC
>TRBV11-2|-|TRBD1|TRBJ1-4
CASSLAAQGALKEKLFF
TGTGCCAGCAGCTTAGCGGCACAGGGGGCGCTAAAGGAAAAACTGTTTTTT
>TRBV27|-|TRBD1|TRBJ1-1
CASSPVKGADTEAFF
TGTGCCAGCAGTCCCGTAAAGGGGGCGGACACTGAAGCTTTCTTT
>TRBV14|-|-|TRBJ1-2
CASSQAGIHGYTF
TGTGCCAGCAGCCAAGCAGGGATCCATGGCTACACCTTC
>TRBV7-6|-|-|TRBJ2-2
CASSLRLTTGELFF
TGTGCCAGCAGCTTAAGACTGACCACCGGGGAGCTGTTTTTT
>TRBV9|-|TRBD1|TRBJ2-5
CASSLRDRYQETQYF
TGTGCCAGCAGCCTTAGGGACAGGTACCAAGAGACCCAGTACTTC
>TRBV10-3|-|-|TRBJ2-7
CAISESMEEPYEQYF
TGTGCCATCAGTGAGTCGATGGAGGAACCCTACGAGCAGTACTTC
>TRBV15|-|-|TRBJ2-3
CATSRERGAGTDTQYF
TGTGCCACCAGCAGAGAGAGAGGAGCAGGCACAGATACGCAGTATTTT
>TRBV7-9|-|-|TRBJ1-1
CASSSGLGAILEAFF
TGTGCCAGCAGCTCAGGGCTTGGGGCAATACTTGAAGCTTTCTTT
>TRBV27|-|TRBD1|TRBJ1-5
CASSDRDSFQPQHF
TGTGCCAGCAGTGACCGGGACAGCTTTCAGCCCCAGCATTTT
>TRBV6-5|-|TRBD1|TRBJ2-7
CASSWTGPTLEQYF
TGTGCCAGCAGTTGGACAGGGCCAACACTCGAGCAGTACTTC
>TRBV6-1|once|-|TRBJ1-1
CASSRRDMNTEAFF
TGTGCCAGCAGTCGAAGGGACATGAACACTGAAGCTTTCTTT
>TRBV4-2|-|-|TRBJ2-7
CASSQDLGSSYEQYF
TGTGCCAGCAGCCAAGATCTGGGCTCCTCCTACGAGCAGTACTTC
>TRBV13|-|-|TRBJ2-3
CASSFLGGDTQYF
TGTGCCAGCAGCTTCCTTGGCGGTGATACGCAGTATTTT